Following are 26 T cell receptor beta chains from one sample sequenced in a study of early T cells in non-severe SARS-CoV-2 infection. A single record per CDR3 protein comes from TCRdb applying MiXCR to the 5' RACE reads. Here the sample spans around 68,000 distinct CDR3 sequences, 4.5% to 7.5% being singletons. Sequences were derived from whole blood, sampled at baseline. The receptor source for this set is an adult who was a healthcare worker with PCR-confirmed SARS-CoV-2 infection or an uninfected control (not recorded which).

This clonotype was recorded at least ten times. V and J are TRBV7-8 and TRBJ2-3; D could derive from TRBD1 or TRBD2 (5 bases each). This CDR3 contains 15 residues. Germline values: CDR1 SGHVS, CDR2 FQNEAQ. Trimming removed 1 base from V and 5 bases from J, with 13 bases in between. CDR3 sequence: CASSLGWGIGDTQYF. The CDR3 DNA is TGTGCCAGCAGCTTAGGGTGGGGGATCGGAGATACGCAGTATTTT.

This clonotype appeared a few times. This chain connects TRBV7-8 to TRBJ2-3, with D possibly being TRBD1 (6 bases). Looked up from germline, CDR1 is SGHVS and CDR2 is FQNEAQ. This CDR3 is 17 amino acids long. Trimming removed 3 bases from V and 2 bases from J, with 18 bases in between. The CDR3 is CASSFSMWGPHTDTQYF. CDR3 in DNA: TGTGCCAGCAGCTTTAGCATGTGGGGGCCCCACACAGATACGCAGTATTTT.

The sample holds a few counts of this clonotype. V gene TRBV5-1 combines with J gene TRBJ2-6; TRBD1 agrees at 7 bases. From germline, CDR1 is SGHRS and CDR2 YFSETQ. J lost 0 bases, V lost 1 base, and 4 bases had no gene match. CDR3 size: 17 residues. The CDR3 bases are TGCGCCAGCAGCTTGTCGGACAGGAGCTCTGGGGCCAACGTCCTGACTTTC. Translated, it gives CASSLSDRSSGANVLTF.

This clonotype was found many times. The chain combines TRBV6-5 with TRBJ2-2, with D possibly TRBD1 on 5 matching bases. Looked up from germline, CDR1 is MNHEY and CDR2 is SVGAGI. V lost 4 bases and J lost 4, with 13 bases in between. The CDR3 extends over 15 amino acids. The CDR3 region is CASSSRGRGTGELFF. As DNA, the CDR3 is TGTGCCAGCAGTTCAAGGGGTCGTGGCACCGGGGAGCTGTTTTTT.

This clonotype was seen ten or more times. The CDR3 region has the DNA TGCAGTGCTAGACAAACAGGGGGCTGGGCGGAGACCCAGTACTTC. It encodes CSARQTGGWAETQYF. The chain is built from TRBV20-1 and TRBJ2-5, with TRBD1 matching 9 bases. This CDR3 has 15 amino acids. Germline loops: CDR1 DFQATT, CDR2 SNEGSKA (reference sequence). The junction had 9 bases not matched to a gene; V was cut back by 2 bases and J by 5 bases.

This clonotype was seen repeatedly, ten times or more. This chain connects TRBV20-1 to TRBJ2-7; D is possibly TRBD1 or TRBD2 (5 bases each). CDR1 is DFQATT, CDR2 SNEGSKA, per germline (reference sequence). The CDR3 length is 16 residues. Trimming stripped 3 bases from V and 4 bases from J, with 22 bases between. In nucleotides, the CDR3 is TGCAGTGCTAGTGGTAGTGGCAGCGGACATCTATACGAGCAGTACTTC. Its translation is CSASGSGSGHLYEQYF.

This clonotype was seen many times. V gene TRBV28 combines with J gene TRBJ1-2; D gene unclear. There are 14 residues in the CDR3. Germline CDR1 and CDR2: MDHEN and SYDVKM. V gave up 6 bases and J gave up 1 base, with 12 bases separating them. The CDR3 DNA reads TGTGCCAGCAGCCCCGCGGCTGTTAACTATGGCTACACCTTC. It codes for CASSPAAVNYGYTF.

This clonotype was seen many times. The chain carries TRBV7-2 and TRBJ2-3; 16 nucleotides align to TRBD2. V dropped 3 bases and J dropped 5; count of bases not matched to a gene: 5. The length of the CDR3 is 17 residues. Germline-derived CDR1 and CDR2 are SGHTA and FQGNSA. In DNA form, the CDR3 reads TGTGCCAGCAGCTTGGGGACTAGCGGGAGGGGAGAAGATACGCAGTATTTT. This translates into CASSLGTSGRGEDTQYF.

This clonotype occurred a few times. This sequence joins TRBV27 and TRBJ2-1; 7 nucleotides align to TRBD2. The CDR3 loop spans 14 amino acids. Trimming cost V 0 bases and J 9 bases; bases outside gene matches: 5. CDR1 is MNHEY and CDR2 is SMNVEV in the germline V gene (reference sequence). The CDR3 coding sequence is TGTGCCAGCAGTTTATCTTGGACTAGAGTTGAGCAGTTCTTC. Its translation: CASSLSWTRVEQFF.

This clonotype was recorded at least ten times. The CDR3 DNA reads as TGTGCCACCAGTGTGGACAGGGCCGTTGGCAATGAGCAGTTCTTC. Protein product: CATSVDRAVGNEQFF. The chain carries TRBV24-1 and TRBJ2-1; TRBD1 aligns across 8 bases. V was pared by 5 bases and J by 6 bases, with 8 bases of the junction left unmatched. The CDR3 loop spans 15 amino acids. CDR1 is KGHDR, CDR2 SFDVKD, per germline.

The rearrangement links TRBV7-9 to TRBJ2-1; 11 positions match TRBD2. The germline V gene has CDR1 SEHNR and CDR2 FQNEAQ (reference sequence). This CDR3 comprises 17 residues. Trimming took 5 bases from V and 5 from J; bases not matched to a gene: 11. The CDR3 DNA sequence: TGTGCCAGCAGCCTTACTAGCGGGAGTCCCCTTCACAATGAGCAGTTCTTC. This encodes CASSLTSGSPLHNEQFF.

In its sample, this clonotype was seen many times. The chain joins TRBV19 to TRBJ1-5; D uncertain. Germline V gives CDR1 LNHDA, CDR2 SQIVND (reference sequence). This CDR3 is 15 amino acids long. V was clipped by 6 bases and J by 7 bases, with 19 bases between them. The CDR3 region is CASSPDARVIQPQHF. CDR3 bases: TGTGCCAGTAGCCCCGATGCGCGGGTAATCCAGCCCCAGCATTTT. Full variable domain (outside the CDR3, taken from reference TRBV19 and TRBJ1-5): DGGITQSPKYLFRKEGQNVTLSCEQNLNHDAMYWYRQDPGQGLRLIYYSQIVNDFQKGDIAEGYSVSREKKESFPLTVTSAQKNPTAFYLCASSPDARVIQPQHFGDGTRLSIL.

This clonotype was detected many times. The gene calls are TRBV10-3 and TRBJ2-3, with 14 positions matching TRBD2. The trim removed 8 bases at V and 5 bases at J, leaving 3 bases unmatched. The CDR3 loop spans 14 amino acids. Germline CDR1 and CDR2: ENHRY and SYGVKD. The CDR3 here is CAIGTSGSLDTQYF. The CDR3 DNA reads as TGTGCCATCGGGACTAGCGGGAGTTTAGATACGCAGTATTTT.

This clonotype was picked up a small number of times. This rearrangement joins TRBV20-1 to TRBJ2-2; 12 positions agree with TRBD2. V gave up 0 bases and J gave up 7 bases; unmatched junction bases: 9. CDR3 length equals 17 residues. Per germline, CDR1 DFQATT and CDR2 SNEGSKA (reference sequence). CDR3 nucleotides: TGCAGTGCTAGAGATATTAAGACTAGCGGGAGTGTCGGGGAGCTGTTTTTT. Its protein is CSARDIKTSGSVGELFF.

Only a few counts were recorded for this clonotype. The chain is built from TRBV7-9 and TRBJ2-1; 10 bases are shared with TRBD1. The V gene end was trimmed by 4 bases and the J gene end by 4 bases; junction bases not matched to a gene: 4. The CDR3 covers 15 residues. CDR1 is SEHNR and CDR2 is FQNEAQ in the germline V gene (reference sequence). The CDR3 loop reads CASSSRDRGYNEQFF. The CDR3 DNA follows: TGTGCCAGCAGCTCCCGGGACAGGGGTTACAATGAGCAGTTCTTC.

This sequence joins TRBV6-2 or TRBV6-3 and TRBJ1-5, with a weak D call TRBD1 (6 bases). Trimming pared 6 bases from V and 7 bases from J, leaving 10 bases between. This CDR3 comprises 12 residues. Germline V gene lookup returns CDR1 MNHEY and CDR2 SVGEGT. CDR3 loop: CASRPRGQPQHF. CDR3 DNA sequence: TGTGCCAGCAGGCCAAGGGGGCAGCCCCAGCATTTT.

Comments on this clonotype: A much larger clone lies one base from this, so it may be a read error. As the CDR3 is not closed by the conserved phenylalanine or tryptophan, this likely results from a read error. The V and J genes are TRBV28 and TRBJ2-7, with TRBD1 matching 10 bases. The germline gives CDR1 MDHEN, CDR2 SYDVKM. The CDR3 runs 17 residues. The V and J ends lost 5 bases and 5 bases, in that order; junction bases with no gene match: 15. The CDR3 bases are TGTGCCAGCAGTGTCCCCCTCGGGACAGGGGATAGCAACGAGCAGTACCTC. Its protein is CASSVPLGTGDSNEQYL.

The table lists this clonotype with a few counts. This rearrangement joins TRBV27 to TRBJ2-3, with TRBD2 matching over 8 bases. Germline CDR1 MNHEY, CDR2 SMNVEV (reference sequence). The trim removed 2 bases at V and 1 base at J, leaving 5 bases unmatched. The CDR3 consists of 16 residues. The CDR3 bases are TGTGCCAGCAGTTTAGGAGCGGGAGAGGGCACAGATACGCAGTATTTT. Translation gives CASSLGAGEGTDTQYF.

There are many counts of this clonotype. One end of the junction does not line up with germline, which may come from a read error. The gene calls are TRBV20-1 and TRBJ1-5; D gene ambiguous. The CDR3 is made up of 12 amino acids. The germline V gene encodes CDR1 DFQATT and CDR2 SNEGSKA (reference sequence). The CDR3 nucleotides read TGCGGTGCTAGAGACCTCAATCAGCCCCAGCATTTT. Amino acid sequence: CGARDLNQPQHF.

This clonotype was detected ten times or more. J is TRBJ2-1 and V is TRBV10-2, with D possibly TRBD1 on 5 matching bases. CDR1 is WSHSY, CDR2 SAAADI, per germline. The ends were cut back, 7 bases at V and 8 bases at J, with 9 bases in the middle. The CDR3 totals 11 residues. CDR3 DNA: TGCGCCAGCACCCAGGGCTATGAGCAGTTCTTC. Protein: CASTQGYEQFF.

The table lists this clonotype with a few counts. This chain connects TRBV6-5 to TRBJ2-7; D call uncertain. The CDR3 runs 15 residues. The V gene lost 3 bases and the J gene lost 0 bases, with 12 bases spanning the gap. Germline V gene data show CDR1 as MNHEY and CDR2 as SVGAGI. This CDR3 reads CASSYLRVSSYEQYF. DNA for the CDR3: TGTGCCAGCAGTTATTTAAGGGTTAGCTCCTACGAGCAGTACTTC.

This clonotype has at least ten counts. The chain links TRBV20-1 to TRBJ1-1; D is uncertain. The CDR3 is 8 residues long. With 5 bases removed from V and 11 bases from J, the gap between germline ends came to 6 bases. Germline lookup yields CDR1 DFQATT and CDR2 SNEGSKA (reference sequence). The CDR3 bases are TGCAGTGCTCGGGTGGCTTTCTTT. This encodes CSARVAFF.

There are many counts of this clonotype. This chain joins TRBV29-1 and TRBJ2-7; D is possibly TRBD1 (6 bases). Germline V gene lookup returns CDR1 SQVTM and CDR2 ANQGSEA. Trimming left V 6 bases short and J 5 bases short, with 14 bases between. This CDR3 is 12 amino acids long. The CDR3 here is CSVVRGFDEQYF. The CDR3 DNA reads as TGCAGCGTCGTCAGGGGTTTCGACGAGCAGTACTTC.

This clonotype was seen repeatedly, ten times or more. The chain joins TRBV27 to TRBJ1-2, with D possibly TRBD1 on 6 matching bases. Germline V gives CDR1 MNHEY, CDR2 SMNVEV (reference sequence). The CDR3 loop spans 14 amino acids. Trimming took 5 bases from V and 1 from J, leaving 11 bases between them. DNA of the CDR3: TGTGCCAGCAGTCCTTGGACAGATAACTATGGCTACACCTTC. Protein sequence: CASSPWTDNYGYTF.

This clonotype appeared many times. The chain carries TRBV7-2 and TRBJ1-2, with D perhaps matching TRBD1 (5 bases). Trimming left V 3 bases short and J 0 bases short, with 14 bases between. In germline, CDR1 is SGHTA, CDR2 FQGNSA. The CDR3 runs 16 residues. CDR3 in DNA: TGTGCCAGCAGCTTGGTATCGGGGGGTTCTAACTATGGCTACACCTTC. Amino acids: CASSLVSGGSNYGYTF.

This clonotype was recorded many times. J is TRBJ2-7 and V is TRBV10-3; D may correspond to TRBD1 or TRBD2 (5 bases each). CDR1 ENHRY and CDR2 SYGVKD come from the germline V gene. This CDR3 region has 14 residues. Between the trimmed V and J ends, which lost 6 bases and 0 bases, there was a span of 12 bases. Here the CDR3 reads CAISGTKSSYEQYF. The CDR3 bases are TGTGCCATCAGCGGGACGAAAAGCTCCTACGAGCAGTACTTC.